This T cell receptor beta chain was sequenced in a study of identical twins. General observations from the study: Abundant beta clonotypes from cord blood bore fewer insertions; memory repertoires lacked this pattern.

TCRdb analysed the 5' RACE reads with MiXCR anew, one entry per CDR3 protein. The table has 400,000 to 650,000 distinct CDR3 sequences, 22% seen once. Healthy Caucasians were all of the donors. The J segment lost 6 bases and the V segment lost 5 bases, leaving 8 bases of the junction unmatched. The germline V gene encodes CDR1 SGHTA and CDR2 FQGNSA. The CDR3 covers 15 residues. On this clonotype: Its antigen is not identified.

This sample also belongs to another study, concerning T cells expressing NK-cell markers. That study adds: Sorted CD3+CD56+NKG2C+, CD3+CD56+NKG2C- and CD3+CD56-NKG2C+ T cells provided the TCR beta repertoires. One of eight sequenced donors was HCMV-seronegative; the other seven were seropositive.

The source is a woman aged 18-30 years in good health. Sequencing input: CD4+ T cells sorted from blood. This chain uses TRBV7-2 with TRBJ2-2; 8 bases match TRBD2. CDR3 in DNA: TGTGCCAGCAGCCCTAGGGGACTAGATCCCGGGGAGCTGTTTTTT. Amino acids: CASSPRGLDPGELFF.